This T cell receptor (beta chain) was identified during a study of shared clonotypes between healthy human individuals. A single count supports this clone. Deep was the level at which the assay was run. Data came from immunoSEQ multiplex PCR; TCRdb stores just in-frame clones and leaves some out. The table lists 400,000 to 600,000 clones, about 79% of them singletons. The CDR3 is 14 residues long. Trimming pared 3 bases from V and 7 bases from J, leaving 16 bases between. Germline CDR1 reads GTSNPN; CDR2 reads SVGIG (reference sequence). Material for sequencing was PBMCs. The rearrangement joins TRBV30 to TRBJ1-5; D perhaps matches TRBD1 (5 bases). The receptor was derived from a middle-aged woman in good health. Some clones in this sample may be carry-over from other donors' samples. CDR3 sequence: CAWRGPRSGQPQHF. The CDR3 DNA reads as TGTGCCTGGAGGGGACCCCGGTCGGGGCAGCCCCAGCATTTT.